Below, 15 T cell receptor beta chains from the same sample are listed, as sequenced in a study of blood T cell repertoires in COVID-19. Only in-frame clones appear in the TCRdb table, and some are missing; sequencing was by immunoSEQ multiplex PCR. The sample holds about 190,000 clones; more than 70% are singletons and the top ten take 4% to 5%. Sequencing was performed on peripheral blood. The receptors here all came from a woman aged 25 to 39 with acute or convalescent COVID-19.

The chain carries TRBV18 and TRBJ2-2, with TRBD1 matching 7 bases. CDR3 length: 16 residues. Trimming removed 4 bases from V and 5 bases from J; junction bases left unmatched: 10. Germline loops: CDR1 KGHSH, CDR2 LQKENI. Here the CDR3 reads CASSRAGTAITGELFF. The CDR3 nucleotides read TGTGCCAGCTCACGCGCCGGGACAGCAATTACCGGGGAGCTGTTTTTT.

The chain links TRBV6-5 to TRBJ2-1, with TRBD2 as a possible D gene (5 bases). This CDR3 is built from 12 residues. Germline V gene lookup returns CDR1 MNHEY and CDR2 SVGAGI. Trimming shortened V by 7 bases and J by 5 bases, and 9 bases separated the two germline ends. The CDR3 is CASIGRDNEQFF. In DNA form, the CDR3 reads TGTGCCAGCATCGGGCGGGACAATGAGCAGTTCTTC.

The V gene is TRBV29-1, the J gene TRBJ2-7; 8 bases are shared with TRBD1. Looked up from germline, CDR1 is SQVTM and CDR2 is ANQGSEA. The junction had 9 bases not matched to a gene; V was cut back by 7 bases and J by 10 bases. The CDR3 loop spans 11 amino acids. CDR3 in amino acids: CSGRDRREQYF. The CDR3 DNA follows: TGCAGCGGGAGGGACAGGAGAGAACAGTACTTC.

The chain uses TRBV6-6 and TRBJ1-2; D remains ambiguous. CDR3 length: 10 residues. Germline-derived CDR1 and CDR2 are MNHNY and SVGAGI (reference sequence). V lost 10 bases and J 8 bases, leaving 11 bases between the germline ends. In nucleotides, the CDR3 is TGTGCCACCAGAATAATAGGCTACACCTTC. Its protein is CATRIIGYTF.

This sequence joins TRBV20-1 and TRBJ1-4; no firm D call. The CDR3 loop spans 10 amino acids. The V gene's germline CDR1 is DFQATT and CDR2 SNEGSKA (reference sequence). The DNA of the CDR3 is TGCAGCTTAGAAAATGAAAAACTGTTTTTT. The encoded protein is CSLENEKLFF.

V gene TRBV18 combines with J gene TRBJ2-5, with D possibly being TRBD1 (5 bases). Germline CDR1 is KGHSH and CDR2 is LQKENI. CDR3 length: 15 residues. V gave up 3 bases and J gave up 1 base, with 12 bases separating them. The CDR3 is CASSPQTAAQETQYF. CDR3 sequence (DNA): TGTGCCAGCTCACCCCAGACAGCCGCCCAAGAGACCCAGTACTTC. Using reference TRBV18 and TRBJ2-5 for the parts outside the CDR3, the full variable domain is NAGVMQNPRHLVRRRGQEARLRCSPMKGHSHVYWYRQLPEEGLKFMVYLQKENIIDESGMPKERFSAEFPKEGPSILRIQQVVRGDSAAYFCASSPQTAAQETQYFGPGTRLLVL.

There are a few counts of this clone. The chain has TRBV14 and TRBJ2-1; D is uncertain. Germline loops: CDR1 SGHDN, CDR2 FVKESK. Trimming removed 1 base from V and 9 bases from J, with 10 bases in between. There are 13 residues in the CDR3. CDR3 sequence (DNA): TGTGCCAGCAGCCAAGTACTGAGAGGTGAGCAGTTCTTC. Its protein is CASSQVLRGEQFF.

The chain has TRBV5-1 and TRBJ2-1; D is unclear. Germline CDR1 SGHRS, CDR2 YFSETQ. V lost 1 base and J 3 bases, leaving 11 bases between the germline ends. The CDR3 consists of 15 residues. In nucleotides, the CDR3 is TGCGCCAGCAGCTTGCTAGAGGTCGGCTACAATGAGCAGTTCTTC. Encoded protein: CASSLLEVGYNEQFF.

V is TRBV7-9 and J is TRBJ2-1; D might be TRBD1 (6 bases). The CDR3 runs to 14 residues. Germline CDR1 and CDR2: SEHNR and FQNEAQ (reference sequence). With 3 bases removed from V and 9 bases from J, the gap between germline ends came to 15 bases. CDR3 residues: CASSFTTGWSEQFF. Written as DNA, the CDR3 is TGTGCCAGCAGCTTCACTACAGGGTGGAGTGAGCAGTTCTTC.

The CDR3 is CASSSPGQGVSDDYEQYF. The CDR3 DNA reads as TGTGCCAGCAGTTCGCCGGGACAGGGCGTTTCTGACGACTACGAGCAGTACTTC. This chain joins TRBV28 and TRBJ2-7; 9 bases are a match to TRBD1. This CDR3 spans 18 amino acids. Germline V CDR1 and CDR2: MDHEN, SYDVKM. After removal of 4 bases from V and 3 bases from J, the junction contained 16 bases not matched to a gene.

The V gene is TRBV7-2, the J gene TRBJ2-5; the D gene is possibly TRBD1 (6 bases). Trimming left V 3 bases short and J 1 base short, with 9 bases between. Germline V lookup: CDR1 SGHTA, CDR2 FQGNSA. The CDR3 is 14 amino acids. CDR3 in DNA: TGTGCCAGCAGCTTTCAAGGGGGCCAAGAGACCCAGTACTTC. This encodes CASSFQGGQETQYF.

The chain combines TRBV9 with TRBJ1-3; the D is unclear. From germline, CDR1 is SGDLS and CDR2 YYNGEE. The CDR3 has 15 amino acids. V shed 6 bases and J shed 0 bases, with 13 bases lying between them. In DNA form, the CDR3 reads TGTGCCAGCACCGCCACGGCGGCCTCTGGAAACACCATATATTTT. Its translation: CASTATAASGNTIYF.

This chain joins TRBV15 and TRBJ1-2; a weak D match, TRBD1 (5 bases). This CDR3 region has 14 residues. The V gene lost 3 bases and the J gene lost 3 bases, with 11 bases spanning the gap. Germline assignment: CDR1 LNHNV and CDR2 YYDKDF (reference sequence). CDR3 DNA: TGTGCCACCAGCAGTGGTGGACACCACTATGGCTACACCTTC. It is translated as CATSSGGHHYGYTF.

V and J are TRBV6-5 and TRBJ2-7, with 7 nucleotides matching TRBD1. Germline-derived CDR1 and CDR2 are MNHEY and SVGAGI. This CDR3 has 14 amino acids. V dropped 6 bases and J dropped 3; count of bases not matched to a gene: 8. CDR3 bases: TGTGCCAGCAGCCCCGACAGGGCAAGCTACGAGCAGTACTTC. Protein: CASSPDRASYEQYF.

The chain carries TRBV27 and TRBJ2-1; no clear D gene. Trimming cost V 5 bases and J 4 bases, with 12 bases left between them. This CDR3 region has 14 residues. Germline V gene sequence: CDR1 MNHEY, CDR2 SMNVEV (reference sequence). The CDR3 nucleotides read TGTGCCAGCAGTCCCCAGCGCCGATACAATGAGCAGTTCTTC. Translation gives CASSPQRRYNEQFF.